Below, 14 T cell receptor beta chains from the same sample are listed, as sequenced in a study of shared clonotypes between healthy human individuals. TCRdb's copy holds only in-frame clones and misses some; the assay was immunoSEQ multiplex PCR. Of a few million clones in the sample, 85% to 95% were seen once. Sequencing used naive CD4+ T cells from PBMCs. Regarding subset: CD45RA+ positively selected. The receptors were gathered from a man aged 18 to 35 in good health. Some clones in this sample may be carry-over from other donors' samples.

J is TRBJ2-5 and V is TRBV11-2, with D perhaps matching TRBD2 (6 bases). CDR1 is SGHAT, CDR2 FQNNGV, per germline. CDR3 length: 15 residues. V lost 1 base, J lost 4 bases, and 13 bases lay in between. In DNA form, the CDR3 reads TGTGCCAGCAGCTTAGGTACAACCGGGAGAGAGACCCAGTACTTC. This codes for CASSLGTTGRETQYF. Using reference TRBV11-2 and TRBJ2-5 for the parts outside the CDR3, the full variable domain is EAGVAQSPRYKIIEKRQSVAFWCNPISGHATLYWYQQILGQGPKLLIQFQNNGVVDDSQLPKDRFSAERLKGVDSTLKIQPAKLEDSAVYLCASSLGTTGRETQYFGPGTRLLVL.

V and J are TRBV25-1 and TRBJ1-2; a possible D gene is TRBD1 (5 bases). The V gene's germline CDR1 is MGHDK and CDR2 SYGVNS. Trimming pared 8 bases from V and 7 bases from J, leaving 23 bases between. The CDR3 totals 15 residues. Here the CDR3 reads CASSIIGGEKSGYTF. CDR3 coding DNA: TGTGCCAGCTCAATCATCGGGGGGGAGAAGAGTGGCTACACCTTC.

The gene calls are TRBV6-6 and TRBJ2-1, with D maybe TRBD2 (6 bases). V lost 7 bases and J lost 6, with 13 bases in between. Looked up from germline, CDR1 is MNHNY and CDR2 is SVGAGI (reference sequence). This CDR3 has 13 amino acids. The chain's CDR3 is CASTRGTGNEQFF. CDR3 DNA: TGTGCCAGCACCAGAGGGACTGGCAATGAGCAGTTCTTC.

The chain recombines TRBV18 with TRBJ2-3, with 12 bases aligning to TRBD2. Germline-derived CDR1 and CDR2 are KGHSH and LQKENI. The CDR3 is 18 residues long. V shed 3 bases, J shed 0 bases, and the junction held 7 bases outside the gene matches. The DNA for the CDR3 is TGTGCCAGCTCACCGACTAGCGGGGGCCGAATGAGCACAGATACGCAGTATTTT. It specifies CASSPTSGGRMSTDTQYF.

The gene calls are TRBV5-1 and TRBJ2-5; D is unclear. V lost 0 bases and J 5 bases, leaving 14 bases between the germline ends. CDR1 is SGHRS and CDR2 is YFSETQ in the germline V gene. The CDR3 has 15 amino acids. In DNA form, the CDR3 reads TGCGCCAGCAGCTTGGCCTCTCCTAGATCGGAGACCCAGTACTTC. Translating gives CASSLASPRSETQYF.

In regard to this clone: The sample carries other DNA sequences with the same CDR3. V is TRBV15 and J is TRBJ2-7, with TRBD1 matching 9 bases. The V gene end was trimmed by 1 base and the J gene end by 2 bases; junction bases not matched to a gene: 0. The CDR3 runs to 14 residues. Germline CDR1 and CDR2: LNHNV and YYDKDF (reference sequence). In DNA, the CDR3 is TGTGCCACCAGCAGAGGGACAGGGGCCTACGAGCAGTACTTC. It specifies CATSRGTGAYEQYF.

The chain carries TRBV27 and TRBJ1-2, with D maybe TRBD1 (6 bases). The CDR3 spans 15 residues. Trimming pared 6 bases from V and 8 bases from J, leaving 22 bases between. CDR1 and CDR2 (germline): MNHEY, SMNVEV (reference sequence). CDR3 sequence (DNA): TGTGCCAGCAGGACCCCGACAGGAGGGGTCTGGGGCTACACCTTC. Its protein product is CASRTPTGGVWGYTF.

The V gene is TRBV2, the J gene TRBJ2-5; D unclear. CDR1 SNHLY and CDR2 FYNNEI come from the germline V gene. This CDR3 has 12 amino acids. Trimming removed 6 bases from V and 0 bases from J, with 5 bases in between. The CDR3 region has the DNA TGTGCCAGCAGGTACTACCAAGAGACCCAGTACTTC. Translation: CASRYYQETQYF.

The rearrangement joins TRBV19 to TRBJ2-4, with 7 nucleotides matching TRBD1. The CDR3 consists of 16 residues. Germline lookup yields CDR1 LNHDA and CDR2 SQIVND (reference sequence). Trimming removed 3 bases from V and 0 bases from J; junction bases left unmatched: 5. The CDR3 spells CASSIGDSLAKNIQYF. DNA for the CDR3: TGTGCCAGTAGTATTGGGGACAGTTTAGCCAAAAACATTCAGTACTTC.

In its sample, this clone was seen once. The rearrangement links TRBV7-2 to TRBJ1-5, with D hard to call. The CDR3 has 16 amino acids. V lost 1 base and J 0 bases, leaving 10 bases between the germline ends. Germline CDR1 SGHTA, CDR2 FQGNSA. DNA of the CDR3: TGTGCCAGCAGCTTAGAAACAGTCTATAGCAATCAGCCCCAGCATTTT. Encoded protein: CASSLETVYSNQPQHF.

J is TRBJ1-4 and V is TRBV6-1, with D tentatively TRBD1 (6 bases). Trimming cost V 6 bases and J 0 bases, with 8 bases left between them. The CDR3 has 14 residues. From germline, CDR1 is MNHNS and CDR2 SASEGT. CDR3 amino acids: CASSHRATNEKLFF. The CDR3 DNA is TGTGCCAGCAGCCACAGGGCAACTAATGAAAAACTGTTTTTT.

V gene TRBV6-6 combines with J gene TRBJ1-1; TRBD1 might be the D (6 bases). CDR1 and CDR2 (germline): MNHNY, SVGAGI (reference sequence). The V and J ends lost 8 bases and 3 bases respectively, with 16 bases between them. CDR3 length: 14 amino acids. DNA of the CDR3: TGTGCCAGCGGGGGGGAGAAGGGGGACACTGAAGCTTTCTTT. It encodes CASGGEKGDTEAFF.

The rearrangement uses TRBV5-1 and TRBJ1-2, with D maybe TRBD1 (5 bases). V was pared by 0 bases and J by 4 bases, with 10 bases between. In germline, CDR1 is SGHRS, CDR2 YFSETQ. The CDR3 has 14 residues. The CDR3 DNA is TGCGCCAGCAGCTTGGATCGGGGGACCTATGGCTACACCTTC. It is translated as CASSLDRGTYGYTF.

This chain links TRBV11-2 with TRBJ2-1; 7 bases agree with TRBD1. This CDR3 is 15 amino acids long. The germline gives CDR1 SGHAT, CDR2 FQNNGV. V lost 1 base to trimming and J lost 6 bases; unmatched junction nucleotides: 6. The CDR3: CASSLGGTDFNEQFF. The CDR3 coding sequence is TGTGCCAGCAGCTTAGGGGGGACAGACTTCAATGAGCAGTTCTTC.